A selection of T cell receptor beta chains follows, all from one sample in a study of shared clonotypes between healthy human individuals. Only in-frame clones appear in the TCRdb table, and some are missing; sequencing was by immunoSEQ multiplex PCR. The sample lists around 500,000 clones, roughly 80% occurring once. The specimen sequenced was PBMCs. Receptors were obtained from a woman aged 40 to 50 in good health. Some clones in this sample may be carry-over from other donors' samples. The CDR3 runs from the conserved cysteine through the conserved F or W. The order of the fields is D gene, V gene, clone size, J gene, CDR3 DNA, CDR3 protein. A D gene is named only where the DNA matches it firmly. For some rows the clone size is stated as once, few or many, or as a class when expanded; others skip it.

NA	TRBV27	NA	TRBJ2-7	TGTGCCAGCAGTCACTCCGGGACGGCCTACGAGCAGTACTTC	CASSHSGTAYEQYF
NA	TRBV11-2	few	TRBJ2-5	TGTGCCAGCAGCTTAGGGCACAGAGAGACCCAGTACTTC	CASSLGHRETQYF
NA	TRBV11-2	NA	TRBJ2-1	TGTGCCAGCAGACAGGACTACAATGAGCAGTTCTTC	CASRQDYNEQFF
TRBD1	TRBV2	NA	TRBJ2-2	TGTGCCACCGGACAGGGTATTTCCGGGGAGCTGTTTTTT	CATGQGISGELFF
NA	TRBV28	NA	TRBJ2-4	TGTGCCAGCAGTTCCCTCGGACCGATCCAAAACATTCAGTACTTC	CASSSLGPIQNIQYF
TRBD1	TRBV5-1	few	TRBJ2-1	TGCGCCAGCAGCTTCGAGGGGGCGCGCTACAATGAGCAGTTCTTC	CASSFEGARYNEQFF
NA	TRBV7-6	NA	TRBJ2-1	TGTGCCAGCAGCCACTCGACTGACAATGAGCAGTTCTTC	CASSHSTDNEQFF
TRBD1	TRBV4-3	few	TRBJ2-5	TGCGCCAGCAGCCTGGGACAGTTTGTAGAGACCCAGTACTTC	CASSLGQFVETQYF
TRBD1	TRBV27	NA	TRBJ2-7	TGTGCCAGCAGTGCGGGACAGGGCACCTACGAGCAGTACTTC	CASSAGQGTYEQYF
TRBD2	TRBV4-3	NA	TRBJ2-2	TGCGCCAGCAGCCAAGAATACAGGGCTCTTCCGAGCGGGAGTATCGCCGGGGAGCTGTTTTTT	CASSQEYRALPSGSIAGELFF
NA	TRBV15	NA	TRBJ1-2	TGTGCCACCAGTCCAGGTGGATATGGCTACACCTTC	CATSPGGYGYTF
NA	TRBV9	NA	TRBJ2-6	TGTGCCAGCAGCGGACTTTGGACAGGGAGGGATCCTGGGGCCAACGTCCTGACTTTC	CASSGLWTGRDPGANVLTF
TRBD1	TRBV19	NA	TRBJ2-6	TGTGCCAGTAGTCCCACAGGGGGCTCTGGGGCCAACGTCCTGACTTTC	CASSPTGGSGANVLTF
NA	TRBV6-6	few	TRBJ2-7	TGTGCCAGCAGTACGCAGGGTTGGCAGTACTTC	CASSTQGWQYF
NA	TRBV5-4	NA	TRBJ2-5	TGTGCCAGCAGCTTCCCCGCGGAAGAGACCCAGTACTTC	CASSFPAEETQYF
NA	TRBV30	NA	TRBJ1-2	TGTGCCTGTAGTGTCGGGCCTTCCTTCTATTGCTACACCTTC	CACSVGPSFYCYTF
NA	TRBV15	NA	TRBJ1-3	TGTGCCACCAGCAGAGGACTGAATCGGGGGGGAAACACCATATATTTT	CATSRGLNRGGNTIYF
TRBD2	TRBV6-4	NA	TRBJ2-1	TGTGCCAGCAGCCCGGAGAGTAGCGGGGGGAATGAGCAGTTCTTC	CASSPESSGGNEQFF
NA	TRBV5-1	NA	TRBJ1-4	TGCGCCAGCAGCTTGGGGGAGGGCGGGGAAAAACTGTTTTTT	CASSLGEGGEKLFF
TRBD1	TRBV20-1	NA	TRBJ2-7	TGCAGTGCTGGGGACAGATACGAGCAGTACTTC	CSAGDRYEQYF
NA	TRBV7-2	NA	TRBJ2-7	TGTGCCAGCAGCTTAGCGCTCGGGACGGTGGGGCAGTACTTC	CASSLALGTVGQYF
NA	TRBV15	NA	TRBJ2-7	TGTGCCACCAGCAGAGATAGGAAGAGCACCTACGAGCAGTACTTC	CATSRDRKSTYEQYF
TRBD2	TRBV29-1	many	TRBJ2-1	TGCAGCGTTGTGGGGGGAGGGTTCTCCAATGAGCAGTTCTTC	CSVVGGGFSNEQFF
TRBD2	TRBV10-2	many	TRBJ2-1	TGCGCCAGCAGTTCTAGCGGGAGGGGGGGCTACAATGAGCAGTTCTTC	CASSSSGRGGYNEQFF
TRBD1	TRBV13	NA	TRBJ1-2	TGTGCCAGCAGCCCCGGGACAGCTGGCTACACCTTC	CASSPGTAGYTF
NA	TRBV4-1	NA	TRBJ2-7	TGCGCCAGCAGCCATCAGGGCCCGGTCGAGCAGTACTTC	CASSHQGPVEQYF
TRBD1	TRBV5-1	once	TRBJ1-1	TGCGCCAGCAGCCGAAACAGGGGAGTAAGGGCTGAAGCTTTCTTT	CASSRNRGVRAEAFF
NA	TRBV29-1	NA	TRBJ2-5	TGCAGCGTTGAACCCCGGCAGGTTGGAGAGACCCAGTACTTC	CSVEPRQVGETQYF
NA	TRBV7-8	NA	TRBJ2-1	TGTGCCAGCAGCGTCGGGCTGAATGAGCAGTTCTTC	CASSVGLNEQFF
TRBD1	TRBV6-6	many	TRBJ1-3	TGTGCCAGCAGTTACGGGACAGGGGGCCCTGGAAACACCATATATTTT	CASSYGTGGPGNTIYF
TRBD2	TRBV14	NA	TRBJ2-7	TGTGCCAGCAGCCATTTAGCGGGGAGGAGCTCCTACGAGCAGTACTTC	CASSHLAGRSSYEQYF
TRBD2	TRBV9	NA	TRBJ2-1	TGTGCCAGCAGCATGGGGACTAGCGGCTACAATGAGCAGTTCTTC	CASSMGTSGYNEQFF
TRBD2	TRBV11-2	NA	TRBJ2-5	TGTGCCAGCAGCCGGACTAGCGCTCAAGAGACCCAGTACTTC	CASSRTSAQETQYF
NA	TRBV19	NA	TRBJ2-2	TGTGCCAGTAGTATCAAAATCACAGGGAGCCCGAACACCGGGGAGCTGTTTTTT	CASSIKITGSPNTGELFF
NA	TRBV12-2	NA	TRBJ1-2	TGTGCAAGTCGCTCGACAGGGGGCCGGGCGCCCTCTGAGAACTATGGCTACACCTTC	CASRSTGGRAPSENYGYTF
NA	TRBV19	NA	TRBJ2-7	TGTGCCAGTAGTACGGGGATAGGGGGATACGAGCAGTACTTC	CASSTGIGGYEQYF
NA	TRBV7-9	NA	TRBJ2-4	TGTGCCAGCAGCTTAGCGCTAGCGGCCAAAAACATTCAGTACTTC	CASSLALAAKNIQYF
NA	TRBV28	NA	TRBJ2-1	TGTGCCAGCAGTAGTACAGGGATTGAGCAGTTCTTC	CASSSTGIEQFF
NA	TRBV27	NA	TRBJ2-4	TGTGCCAGAGGATTAAGTTCTCGGATTCAGTACTTC	CARGLSSRIQYF
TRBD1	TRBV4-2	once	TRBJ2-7	TGTGCCAGCAGCCCGCGTCGACAGGGTACGGACGAGCAGTACTTC	CASSPRRQGTDEQYF
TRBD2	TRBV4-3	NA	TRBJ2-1	TGCGCCAGCAGCCAGGGACTAGCGGGAGTTCTCTACAATGAGCAGTTCTTC	CASSQGLAGVLYNEQFF
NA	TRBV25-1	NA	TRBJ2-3	TGTGCCAGCAGTGATCTGGTCCTGGCACCAGATACGCAGTATTTT	CASSDLVLAPDTQYF
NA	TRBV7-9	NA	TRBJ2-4	TGTGCCAGCAGCCAAGGGGGGCAGGGGGGAAACATTCAGTACTTC	CASSQGGQGGNIQYF
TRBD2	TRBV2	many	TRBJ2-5	TGTGCCAGCAGCCGAGGGGCTACTAGCGATGAGACCCAGTACTTC	CASSRGATSDETQYF
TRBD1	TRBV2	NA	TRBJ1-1	TGTGCCTGCACACAGGGGCCGAACACTGAAGCTTTCTTT	CACTQGPNTEAFF